These 20 T cell receptor beta chains came from one sample sequenced in a study of CD8+CD57+ T cells in acquired aplastic anemia. It was patients with CD8+CD57+ cell expansion by flow cytometry who were chosen for sequencing. Genomic DNA, serving as template, underwent TCR beta VDJ and CDR3 profiling. Using its own MiXCR run on the reads, TCRdb lists one record per CDR3 protein. The table has 150,000 to 200,000 distinct CDR3 sequences, 40% to 50% seen once. The specimen was sorted CD4+, CD8+, or CD8+CD57+ T cells (not recorded which) from PBMCs. The receptors here all came from a human donor with aplastic anemia.

This clonotype showed up many times. The chain recombines TRBV4-1 with TRBJ2-7; 7 positions agree with TRBD1. Trimming cost V 2 bases and J 3 bases; bases outside gene matches: 1. Germline CDR1 MGHRA, CDR2 YSYEKL. The CDR3 spans 13 residues. DNA of the CDR3: TGCGCCAGCAGCCAACCAGGGGGCTACGAGCAGTACTTC. This sequence encodes CASSQPGGYEQYF.

CDR3 sequence (DNA): TGTGCCATCAGGAGGACAGGGGAGGCCTACGAGCAGTACTTC. Its protein product is CAIRRTGEAYEQYF. The J gene is TRBJ2-7, the V gene TRBV10-3, with 9 nucleotides matching TRBD1. This CDR3 spans 14 amino acids. V shed 6 bases and J 2 bases; nucleotides not matched to a gene: 5. Germline V gene sequence: CDR1 ENHRY, CDR2 SYGVKD.

V and J are TRBV29-1 and TRBJ2-7, with 8 bases lining up with TRBD2. Germline CDR1 is SQVTM and CDR2 is ANQGSEA. CDR3 length: 13 amino acids. After removal of 4 bases from V and 5 bases from J, the junction contained 7 bases not matched to a gene. The CDR3 bases are TGCAGCGTTGTAGGCGGGAGGTTGAACGAGCAGTACTTC. Protein: CSVVGGRLNEQYF.

This chain joins TRBV20-1 and TRBJ2-6; D unclear. V lost 3 bases and J lost 4, with 10 bases in between. The CDR3 has 14 amino acids. CDR1 is DFQATT and CDR2 is SNEGSKA in the germline V gene (reference sequence). The CDR3 DNA is TGCAGTGCTAGTTTCTCGGCAGGGGCCAACGTCCTGACTTTC. Translated: CSASFSAGANVLTF.

This clonotype has only a few counts. The chain has TRBV27 and TRBJ2-3; D not certain. Germline V gene sequence: CDR1 MNHEY, CDR2 SMNVEV (reference sequence). CDR3 length: 14 residues. The ends were cut back, 5 bases at V and 5 bases at J, with 14 bases in the middle. CDR3 nucleotide sequence: TGTGCCAGCAGTCCCTCCCCGGCAGGAGATACGCAGTATTTT. Residues: CASSPSPAGDTQYF.

This clonotype was counted between two and nine times. This rearrangement joins TRBV7-3 to TRBJ2-1, with 10 bases matching TRBD2. Per the germline V gene, CDR1 is SGHTA and CDR2 is FQGTGA. The V gene end was trimmed by 3 bases and the J gene end by 9 bases; junction bases not matched to a gene: 17. The CDR3 has 18 residues. CDR3 DNA sequence: TGTGCCAGCAGCTTTACTAGACTAGCGGGTCCGAATGGAGGTGAGCAGTTCTTC. This encodes CASSFTRLAGPNGGEQFF.

This clonotype occurred a few times. This chain uses TRBV7-9 with TRBJ1-1, with a weak D call TRBD1 (6 bases). The V gene's germline CDR1 is SEHNR and CDR2 FQNEAQ (reference sequence). V was pared by 3 bases and J by 1 base, with 9 bases between. The CDR3 contains 14 residues. The CDR3 DNA follows: TGTGCCAGCAGCTTCGGACAGACGAACACTGAAGCTTTCTTT. Translating gives CASSFGQTNTEAFF.

This chain uses TRBV19 with TRBJ2-7, with D tentatively TRBD2 (7 bases). CDR3 length: 14 residues. Germline V lookup: CDR1 LNHDA, CDR2 SQIVND (reference sequence). The V end lost 5 bases, the J end lost 4 bases, and 15 bases lay between the germline ends. CDR3 loop: CASSWRGGAYEQYF. The CDR3 DNA sequence: TGTGCCAGTAGTTGGAGAGGGGGGGCTTACGAGCAGTACTTC.

This clonotype was detected only a few times. The V call is TRBV7-2, the J call TRBJ2-5; D ambiguous. Germline loops: CDR1 SGHTA, CDR2 FQGNSA. The CDR3 extends over 11 amino acids. V lost 5 bases and J lost 3, with 4 bases in between. CDR3 region: CASSREETQYF. In DNA, the CDR3 is TGTGCCAGCAGCAGGGAAGAGACCCAGTACTTC.

The genes are TRBV12-3 or TRBV12-4 and TRBJ2-5; D perhaps matches TRBD2 (5 bases). Trimming removed 7 bases at V and 5 bases at J, with 11 bases between. The CDR3 is made up of 12 amino acids. In DNA form, the CDR3 reads TGTGCCAGCAAGGCAACGGGGGAGACCCAGTACTTC. This translates into CASKATGETQYF.

This clonotype was observed once. A much larger clone is a single base away; this may be a read error. Since the CDR3 does not end with the conserved phenylalanine or tryptophan, this likely comes from a read error. The chain links TRBV7-6 to TRBJ2-1; no clear D gene. V was cut by 5 bases and J by 6 bases, with 11 bases left in between. CDR1 is SGHVS, CDR2 FNYEAQ, per germline. This CDR3 spans 13 amino acids. CDR3 protein: CASSRYSVNEQFL. CDR3 nucleotides: TGTGCCAGCAGCCGGTATTCGGTCAATGAGCAGTTCCTC.

This clonotype showed up just a few times. The CDR3 DNA is TGCGCCAGCAGCCAACCGGGACGCGAGCAGTACTTC. This sequence encodes CASSQPGREQYF. This rearrangement joins TRBV5-1 to TRBJ2-7, with D perhaps assigned TRBD1 or TRBD2 (5 bases each). The V end lost 4 bases, the J end lost 6 bases, and 11 bases lay between the germline ends. The CDR3 has 12 residues. Germline CDR1 is SGHRS and CDR2 is YFSETQ.

The rearrangement links TRBV10-3 to TRBJ1-2; the D is unclear. CDR3 size: 16 residues. V lost 0 bases and J lost 2, with 13 bases in between. The V gene's germline CDR1 is ENHRY and CDR2 SYGVKD. The chain's CDR3 is CAISESRQPSNYGYTF. The CDR3 nucleotides read TGTGCCATCAGTGAGTCGAGGCAGCCCTCGAACTATGGCTACACCTTC.

J is TRBJ2-3 and V is TRBV20-1, with a possible D match to TRBD2 (5 bases). In germline, CDR1 is DFQATT, CDR2 SNEGSKA (reference sequence). This CDR3 has 16 residues. V was shortened by 4 bases and J by 0 bases, with 17 bases between the two germline ends. CDR3 amino acids: CSAKERRSASTDTQYF. As DNA, the CDR3 is TGCAGTGCTAAGGAGAGGCGTAGCGCAAGCACAGATACGCAGTATTTT.

Concerning this clonotype: This may be a read error: a much more frequent sequence differs by one nucleotide. The gene calls are TRBV12-3 or TRBV12-4 and TRBJ2-1; D perhaps matches TRBD2 (6 bases). This CDR3 has 15 residues. The CDR3 region is CAGSTPPGVGNEQFF. Here the CDR3 DNA reads TGTGCCGGCAGCACCCCCCCGGGAGTGGGGAATGAGCAGTTCTTC.

This clonotype has more than one count but fewer than ten. This sequence may be a read error, since a much larger clone differs from it by one base. The rearrangement uses TRBV7-9 and TRBJ2-7; a possible D gene is TRBD1 (6 bases). The CDR3 sequence is 13 residues long. The V gene lost 6 bases and the J gene lost 2 bases, with 11 bases spanning the gap. Germline V gene sequence: CDR1 SEHNR, CDR2 FQNEAQ (reference sequence). In nucleotides, the CDR3 is TGTGCCAGCAGTATCCAGGGGCCCTACGAGCAGTACTTC. Translating it yields CASSIQGPYEQYF. The full variable domain, rest sourced from reference TRBV7-9 and TRBJ2-7, is DTGVSQNPRHKITKRGQNVTFRCDPISEHNRLYWYRQTLGQGPEFLTYFQNEAQLEKSRLLSDRFSAERPKGSFSTLEIQRTEQGDSAMYLCASSIQGPYEQYFGPGTRLTVT.

The table lists this clonotype with many counts. The chain recombines TRBV10-3 with TRBJ2-1, with 14 bases lining up with TRBD2. V lost 11 bases, J lost 7 bases, and 10 bases stayed unmatched. The CDR3 contains 15 residues. The V gene's germline CDR1 is ENHRY and CDR2 SYGVKD. The CDR3: CAAGTSGSRLNEQFF. The CDR3 DNA sequence: TGTGCCGCTGGGACTAGCGGGAGTAGGCTGAATGAGCAGTTCTTC.

This clonotype came up a few times. The gene calls are TRBV19 and TRBJ1-2; D is unclear. CDR1 is LNHDA and CDR2 is SQIVND in the germline V gene (reference sequence). V gave up 3 bases and J gave up 4 bases, with 9 bases separating them. The CDR3 loop spans 13 amino acids. This chain's CDR3 is CASSIGSSYGYTF. CDR3 DNA sequence: TGTGCCAGTAGTATTGGGAGTAGCTATGGCTACACCTTC.

The chain combines TRBV20-1 with TRBJ1-6; D remains ambiguous. The length of the CDR3 is 15 residues. Trimming took 6 bases from V and 3 from J, leaving 15 bases between them. Looked up from germline, CDR1 is DFQATT and CDR2 is SNEGSKA (reference sequence). CDR3 amino acids: CSAQAGQGYNSPLHF. In DNA, the CDR3 is TGCAGTGCCCAGGCCGGTCAAGGCTATAATTCACCCCTCCACTTT.

At least ten counts were recorded for this clonotype. This chain uses TRBV2 with TRBJ2-7, with 7 bases lining up with TRBD2. This CDR3 has 13 residues. Per the germline V gene, CDR1 is SNHLY and CDR2 is FYNNEI. V lost 11 bases to trimming and J lost 3 bases; unmatched junction nucleotides: 10. CDR3 DNA sequence: TGTGCCGCTTCAAGCGGGGCAAGCTACGAGCAGTACTTC. It is translated as CAASSGASYEQYF.